This T cell receptor (beta chain) stems from a study of a mutant IDH1 vaccine in newly diagnosed glioma. For the study at large: Most had both radiotherapy and temozolomide beforehand; others had only one. Week 35 held visit V12, while week 47 held visit V13.

The V gene's germline CDR1 is SGHTA and CDR2 FQGNSA. Trimming left V 2 bases short and J 5 bases short, with 18 bases between. The CDR3 extends over 16 amino acids. As to this clone: What it binds is not known.

The time point here: week 47, end of study. The study gave 300 ug of mutant IDH1 20-mer peptide per vaccine dose, with topical imiquimod. Study-level points and caveats: Patients mounted vaccine-induced immune responses in approximately 94% of cases.

Only in-frame clones appear in the TCRdb table, and some are missing; sequencing was by immunoSEQ multiplex PCR. The repertoire holds 40,000 to 50,000 clones, with 65% to 90% as singletons. V is TRBV7-2 and J is TRBJ1-1, with D hard to call. The sequencing used PBMCs, collected from a glioma patient whose treatment included an IDH1 peptide vaccine. The receptor comes from a man between 18 and 35 years old with glioma. Some clones in this sample may be carry-over from other donors' samples. The CDR3 DNA reads TGTGCCAGCAGCTTAACGATCGGACGGGGAAAAACTGAAGCTTTCTTT. It yields the protein CASSLTIGRGKTEAFF.